Below are 8 T cell receptor beta chains sequenced from a single sample in a study of T-cell reconstitution after alpha-beta-depleted transplantation in children. Unique molecular identifiers were used to barcode this TCRbeta library. TCRdb reprocessed the PCR reads with MiXCR, giving one entry per CDR3 protein. The sample records around 380,000 distinct CDR3 sequences, approximately 10% being singletons. The source material was PBMCs from the stem cell graft donor, sampled from the stem cell graft. The receptors come from a human donor who donated a stem cell graft to a child with acute myeloid leukemia.

This clonotype occurred a few times. This chain joins TRBV5-1 and TRBJ2-1, with D unresolved. This CDR3 region has 16 residues. CDR1 is SGHRS and CDR2 is YFSETQ in the germline V gene. Trimming shortened V by 5 bases and J by 2 bases, and 17 bases separated the two germline ends. The DNA for the CDR3 is TGCGCCAGCAGGATGATGCTAGTGCAAGCCTACAATGAGCAGTTCTTC. This codes for CASRMMLVQAYNEQFF.

CDR3 DNA: TGTGCCAGCTCCCTGGGACATCAGACCGGCTACACCTTC. Protein product: CASSLGHQTGYTF. The chain uses TRBV27 and TRBJ1-2, with a tentative D call TRBD1 (6 bases). V was shortened by 8 bases and J by 8 bases, with 18 bases between the two germline ends. CDR3 size: 13 residues. Germline V gene sequence: CDR1 MNHEY, CDR2 SMNVEV (reference sequence).

V usage is TRBV6-2 or TRBV6-3 and J usage is TRBJ2-7, with a possible D match to TRBD1 (5 bases). The CDR3 is made up of 13 amino acids. V was clipped by 0 bases and J by 5 bases, with 8 bases between them. Germline lookup yields CDR1 MNHEY and CDR2 SVGEGT. The CDR3 DNA reads as TGTGCCAGCAGTTACTCATCGACAGACGAGCAGTACTTC. The encoded protein is CASSYSSTDEQYF.

This clonotype was observed a handful of times. The V call is TRBV20-1, the J call TRBJ1-5; 7 bases line up with TRBD1. Trimming removed 0 bases from V and 4 bases from J; junction bases left unmatched: 9. Germline CDR1 reads DFQATT; CDR2 reads SNEGSKA (reference sequence). The CDR3 consists of 16 residues. Here the CDR3 reads CSAREEQGRYNQPQHF. CDR3 nucleotide sequence: TGCAGTGCTAGAGAGGAACAGGGGCGATATAATCAGCCCCAGCATTTT.

This clonotype was counted between two and nine times. This rearrangement joins TRBV6-5 to TRBJ2-1, with D possibly being TRBD1 (6 bases). Trimming took off 6 bases at V and 3 bases at J, with 12 bases between the two ends. Germline CDR1 reads MNHEY; CDR2 reads SVGAGI. This CDR3 contains 14 residues. The CDR3 is CASRPGQNYNEQFF. Written as DNA, the CDR3 is TGTGCCAGCAGACCTGGACAGAACTACAATGAGCAGTTCTTC.

The chain joins TRBV19 to TRBJ2-5, with 12 bases matching TRBD2. This CDR3 comprises 15 residues. Germline trimming cut 0 bases from V and 8 bases from J; bases unmatched to any gene: 4. Looked up from germline, CDR1 is LNHDA and CDR2 is SQIVND (reference sequence). CDR3 amino acids: CASSIDRLAGVTQYF. CDR3 nucleotides: TGTGCCAGTAGTATAGATCGACTAGCGGGAGTTACCCAGTACTTC.

This clonotype was counted at least ten times. A junction end diverges from the germline sequence, so it may reflect a read error. V usage is TRBV3-1 and J usage is TRBJ2-6, with D possibly being TRBD1 (5 bases). CDR3 size: 14 residues. From germline, CDR1 is LGHDT and CDR2 YNNKEL (reference sequence). CDR3 in amino acids: CASSQSSGANGLTF. The CDR3 DNA follows: TGTGCCAGCAGCCAATCGTCTGGGGCCAACGGCCTGACTTTC.

The rearrangement links TRBV29-1 to TRBJ2-2; D is ambiguous. The CDR3 consists of 14 residues. Trimming pared 2 bases from V and 1 base from J, leaving 8 bases between. Germline V gene lookup returns CDR1 SQVTM and CDR2 ANQGSEA. The DNA for the CDR3 is TGCAGCGTTGAATCTTGGGGGAACACCGGGGAGCTGTTTTTT. This gives the protein CSVESWGNTGELFF.